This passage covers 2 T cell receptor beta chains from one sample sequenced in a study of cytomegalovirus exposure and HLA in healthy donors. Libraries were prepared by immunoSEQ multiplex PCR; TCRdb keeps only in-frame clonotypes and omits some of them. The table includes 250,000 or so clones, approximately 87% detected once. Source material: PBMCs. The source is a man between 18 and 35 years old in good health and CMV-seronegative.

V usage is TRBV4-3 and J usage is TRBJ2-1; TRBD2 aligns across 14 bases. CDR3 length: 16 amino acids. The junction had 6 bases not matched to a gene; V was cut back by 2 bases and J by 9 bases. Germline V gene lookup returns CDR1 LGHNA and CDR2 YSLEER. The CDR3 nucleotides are TGCGCCAGCAGCCAAAGACTAGCGGGAGGGCCGGTTGAGCAGTTCTTC. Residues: CASSQRLAGGPVEQFF.

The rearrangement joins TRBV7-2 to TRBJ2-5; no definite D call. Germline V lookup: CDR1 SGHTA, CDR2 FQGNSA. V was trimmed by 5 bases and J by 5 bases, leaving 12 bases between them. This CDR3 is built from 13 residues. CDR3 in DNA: TGTGCCAGCAGCCCCTTTGGTGCGGAGACCCAGTACTTC. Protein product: CASSPFGAETQYF.